These 30 T cell receptor beta chains were all obtained from the same sample, sequenced in a study of OX40 agonist ivuxolimab in advanced cancers. Clones were read by immunoSEQ multiplex PCR, and TCRdb kept only the in-frame ones, dropping some. The sample shows about 83,000 clones, 85% of them seen only once. The sample consisted of CD4+ or CD8+ T cells sorted from blood, taken in a trial of the OX40 agonist ivuxolimab. Receptor source: an adult with an advanced solid tumor such as melanoma, head and neck, liver or kidney cancer.

This chain links TRBV6-6 with TRBJ1-4; D is ambiguous. Germline V lookup: CDR1 MNHNY, CDR2 SVGAGI (reference sequence). Trimming stripped 2 bases from V and 4 bases from J, with 8 bases between. CDR3 size: 14 residues. The CDR3 DNA sequence: TGTGCCAGCAGTTACCCCTACAGTAATGAAAAACTGTTTTTT. It translates to CASSYPYSNEKLFF.

This chain links TRBV5-6 with TRBJ2-2, with D possibly TRBD1 on 6 matching bases. This CDR3 comprises 16 residues. The germline V gene has CDR1 SGHDT and CDR2 YYEEEE. Trimming took off 4 bases at V and 5 bases at J, with 18 bases between the two ends. CDR3 DNA sequence: TGTGCCAGCAGCCCACAGGGAATGAGTCGTACCGGGGAGCTGTTTTTT. Translation: CASSPQGMSRTGELFF.

This rearrangement joins TRBV19 to TRBJ2-7; D could derive from TRBD1 or TRBD2 (5 bases each). Germline assignment: CDR1 LNHDA and CDR2 SQIVND (reference sequence). The CDR3 sequence is 15 residues long. V was pared by 6 bases and J by 9 bases, with 24 bases between. In DNA form, the CDR3 reads TGTGCCAGTAGCTCACTCGGGGCAGAGCGCCTGGTGCAGTACTTC. This translates into CASSSLGAERLVQYF.

The chain employs TRBV4-2 and TRBJ2-5; tentative D call: TRBD1 (6 bases). Germline assignment: CDR1 LGHNA and CDR2 YNFKEQ. V was trimmed by 0 bases and J by 9 bases, leaving 17 bases between them. The CDR3 is 15 amino acids. The CDR3 loop is CASSQDYGQIQAQYF. As DNA, the CDR3 is TGTGCCAGCAGCCAAGATTATGGACAGATACAGGCCCAGTACTTC.

The V call is TRBV7-2, the J call TRBJ2-3; D gene ambiguous. The CDR3 covers 12 residues. V was pared by 1 base and J by 6 bases, with 5 bases between. Germline lookup yields CDR1 SGHTA and CDR2 FQGNSA. The CDR3 nucleotides are TGTGCCAGCAGCTTAGTCCGGGATACGCAGTATTTT. Protein sequence: CASSLVRDTQYF.

V gene TRBV30 combines with J gene TRBJ1-6, with a possible D match to TRBD1 (5 bases). Trimming stripped 0 bases from V and 7 bases from J, with 13 bases between. Germline V gene data show CDR1 as GTSNPN and CDR2 as SVGIG (reference sequence). The CDR3 runs to 15 residues. DNA of the CDR3: TGTGCCTGGAGTGTACGGTTGGCAGGGAATTCACCCCTCCACTTT. Its protein is CAWSVRLAGNSPLHF.

The chain employs TRBV5-1 and TRBJ1-4; the D gene is possibly TRBD1 (5 bases). The CDR3 is 15 amino acids. Germline CDR1 SGHRS, CDR2 YFSETQ. V lost 4 bases and J 0 bases, leaving 10 bases between the germline ends. The CDR3 sequence: CASSRSGATNEKLFF. As DNA, the CDR3 is TGCGCCAGCAGCCGGTCGGGGGCAACTAATGAAAAACTGTTTTTT.

A word on this clone: Distinct nucleotide sequences in the sample also encode this CDR3. The V call is TRBV18, the J call TRBJ2-7, with D perhaps TRBD2 (5 bases). The CDR3 has 13 amino acids. Looked up from germline, CDR1 is KGHSH and CDR2 is LQKENI. Trimming stripped 3 bases from V and 2 bases from J, with 8 bases between. The CDR3 reads CASSPPGTYEQYF. The CDR3 DNA sequence: TGTGCCAGCTCACCCCCCGGGACCTACGAGCAGTACTTC.

The chain has TRBV19 and TRBJ1-4; perhaps TRBD1 as D (5 bases). The CDR3 has 14 residues. Trimming removed 5 bases from V and 6 bases from J, with 13 bases in between. From germline, CDR1 is LNHDA and CDR2 SQIVND (reference sequence). For the CDR3, the DNA is TGTGCCAGTAGTCCGCGGGGCGCGGATGAAAAACTGTTTTTT. The encoded protein is CASSPRGADEKLFF.

CDR3 residues: CASSLPRAPYEQYF. The DNA of the CDR3 is TGCGCCAGCAGCTTGCCCAGGGCCCCCTACGAGCAGTACTTC. The chain couples TRBV5-1 to TRBJ2-7; D possibly corresponds to TRBD1 (5 bases). V was shortened by 1 base and J by 2 bases, with 10 bases between the two germline ends. Germline V lookup: CDR1 SGHRS, CDR2 YFSETQ. The CDR3 is made up of 14 amino acids.

The chain joins TRBV6-6 to TRBJ1-1; maybe TRBD1 (5 bases). The germline gives CDR1 MNHNY, CDR2 SVGAGI (reference sequence). V was pared by 6 bases and J by 1 base, with 15 bases between. The CDR3 runs 15 residues. CDR3 region: CASSYHQGRNTEAFF. The CDR3 DNA follows: TGTGCCAGCAGCTACCACCAGGGACGGAACACTGAAGCTTTCTTT.

V and J are TRBV6-6 and TRBJ1-5, with TRBD1 as a possible D gene (5 bases). Germline V gene sequence: CDR1 MNHNY, CDR2 SVGAGI (reference sequence). The CDR3 consists of 14 residues. Trimming took 6 bases from V and 2 from J, leaving 11 bases between them. The CDR3 region is CASSRLGGNQPQHF. In nucleotides, the CDR3 is TGTGCCAGCAGCCGATTAGGGGGCAATCAGCCCCAGCATTTT.

This rearrangement joins TRBV7-2 to TRBJ2-5, with D hard to call. The germline V and J ends were trimmed by 0 bases and 5 bases, with 7 bases remaining between them. Per the germline V gene, CDR1 is SGHTA and CDR2 is FQGNSA. CDR3 length equals 13 residues. CDR3 nucleotides: TGTGCCAGCAGCTTAGCTCATCGGGAGACCCAGTACTTC. It encodes CASSLAHRETQYF.

The V call is TRBV7-8, the J call TRBJ2-1; D perhaps matches TRBD1 (6 bases). Germline CDR1 is SGHVS and CDR2 is FQNEAQ. The ends were cut back, 6 bases at V and 0 bases at J, with 15 bases in the middle. The CDR3 is 16 amino acids. The DNA of the CDR3 is TGTGCCAGCAGAGATCAGGGGACCCCCTCCTACAATGAGCAGTTCTTC. Residues: CASRDQGTPSYNEQFF. Full variable domain (outside the CDR3, taken from reference TRBV7-8 and TRBJ2-1): GAGVSQSPRYKVAKRGQDVALRCDPISGHVSLFWYQQALGQGPEFLTYFQNEAQLDKSGLPSDRFFAERPEGSVSTLKIQRTQQEDSAVYLCASRDQGTPSYNEQFFGPGTRLTVL.

Here the CDR3 DNA reads TGCGCCAGCAGCCAAGATCCGGGAGGGAAACTAGCGGAAGACCCCACCTACGAGCAGTACTTC. Amino acids: CASSQDPGGKLAEDPTYEQYF. The J gene is TRBJ2-7, the V gene TRBV4-3; the match to TRBD2 covers 8 bases. This CDR3 spans 21 amino acids. Germline loops: CDR1 LGHNA, CDR2 YSLEER. With V trimmed by 0 bases and J by 2 bases, 21 bases remained unmatched.

The CDR3 reads CASSQDRGRSTGELFF. CDR3 in DNA: TGCGCCAGCAGCCAAGACAGGGGGCGCAGCACCGGGGAGCTGTTTTTT. This rearrangement joins TRBV4-1 to TRBJ2-2; 8 positions agree with TRBD1. The CDR3 sequence is 16 residues long. CDR1 MGHRA and CDR2 YSYEKL come from the germline V gene. Germline trimming cut 0 bases from V and 4 bases from J; bases unmatched to any gene: 4.

The chain is built from TRBV2 and TRBJ1-4, with D possibly TRBD1 on 6 matching bases. Trimming cost V 4 bases and J 3 bases, with 9 bases left between them. CDR1 is SNHLY and CDR2 is FYNNEI in the germline V gene. The CDR3 runs 14 residues. In DNA, the CDR3 is TGTGCCAGCAGTGGCGGACAGCCTAATGAAAAACTGTTTTTT. Translating it yields CASSGGQPNEKLFF.

CDR3 nucleotides: TGTGCCAGCAGTAGGACTTGGCACACAGATACGCAGTATTTT. It encodes CASSRTWHTDTQYF. J is TRBJ2-3 and V is TRBV11-2, with D maybe TRBD2 (5 bases). Trimming shortened V by 6 bases and J by 2 bases, and 12 bases separated the two germline ends. Per the germline V gene, CDR1 is SGHAT and CDR2 is FQNNGV. This CDR3 spans 14 amino acids. Full variable domain (rest looked up from reference TRBV11-2 and TRBJ2-3): EAGVAQSPRYKIIEKRQSVAFWCNPISGHATLYWYQQILGQGPKLLIQFQNNGVVDDSQLPKDRFSAERLKGVDSTLKIQPAKLEDSAVYLCASSRTWHTDTQYFGPGTRLTVL.

This chain links TRBV7-2 with TRBJ2-3; D gene ambiguous. The CDR3 sequence is 15 residues long. Per the germline V gene, CDR1 is SGHTA and CDR2 is FQGNSA. The germline V and J ends were trimmed by 1 base and 0 bases, with 8 bases remaining between them. In nucleotides, the CDR3 is TGTGCCAGCAGCTTAGGCACTACCAGCACAGATACGCAGTATTTT. It translates to CASSLGTTSTDTQYF.

V usage is TRBV6-1 and J usage is TRBJ1-1; no firm D call. CDR1 MNHNS and CDR2 SASEGT come from the germline V gene. The CDR3 contains 14 residues. With 4 bases removed from V and 5 bases from J, the gap between germline ends came to 14 bases. Here the CDR3 reads CASSVSRAGTEAFF. CDR3 in DNA: TGTGCCAGCAGTGTTTCGAGGGCTGGGACTGAAGCTTTCTTT.

J is TRBJ1-6 and V is TRBV4-3; no reliable D call. This CDR3 comprises 16 residues. Germline loops: CDR1 LGHNA, CDR2 YSLEER. V was shortened by 4 bases and J by 7 bases, with 17 bases between the two germline ends. CDR3 sequence reads: CASSLDLTRPNSPLHF. CDR3 bases: TGCGCCAGCAGCCTGGATCTGACCAGACCAAATTCACCCCTCCACTTT.

The chain employs TRBV2 and TRBJ2-7; TRBD1 matches 7 bases. CDR3 length equals 14 residues. Germline V CDR1 and CDR2: SNHLY, FYNNEI. J lost 3 bases, V lost 5 bases, and 7 bases had no gene match. Here the CDR3 reads CASSQQGKDYEQYF. CDR3 bases: TGTGCCAGCAGTCAACAGGGGAAGGACTACGAGCAGTACTTC.

The chain links TRBV18 to TRBJ1-6, with D uncertain. Trimming shortened V by 3 bases and J by 0 bases, and 9 bases separated the two germline ends. Germline V gene sequence: CDR1 KGHSH, CDR2 LQKENI. CDR3 size: 16 residues. CDR3 bases: TGTGCCAGCTCACCTCAGGAATCCTCCTATAATTCACCCCTCCACTTT. Translation gives CASSPQESSYNSPLHF.

This clone showed up just once. The chain is built from TRBV5-1 and TRBJ2-3; D unresolved. Germline CDR1 is SGHRS and CDR2 is YFSETQ. This CDR3 has 19 residues. Between the trimmed V and J ends, which lost 0 bases and 1 base, there was a span of 21 bases. The CDR3 is CASSLGAGKGRARTDTQYF. CDR3 DNA sequence: TGCGCCAGCAGCTTGGGGGCAGGAAAGGGTCGTGCTCGCACAGATACGCAGTATTTT.

This clone was counted once. The rearrangement joins TRBV11-2 to TRBJ2-5; 7 nucleotides align to TRBD1. This CDR3 has 14 residues. V trimming: 8 bases; J trimming: 5 bases; junction bases outside the gene matches: 11. In germline, CDR1 is SGHAT, CDR2 FQNNGV. The CDR3 spells CASSDTGASETQYF. The CDR3 region has the DNA TGTGCCAGCTCTGATACAGGGGCCAGTGAGACCCAGTACTTC.

This sequence joins TRBV7-8 and TRBJ2-1, with 7 bases identical to TRBD2. Looked up from germline, CDR1 is SGHVS and CDR2 is FQNEAQ. This CDR3 is 16 amino acids long. Trimming at V came to 5 bases and at J to 0 bases, leaving 7 bases not matched to a gene. The CDR3 nucleotides are TGTGCCAGCAGCCCGACTAGCTCGAGCTCCTACAATGAGCAGTTCTTC. Amino acid sequence: CASSPTSSSSYNEQFF.

In its sample, this clone was seen a few times. The chain links TRBV6-5 to TRBJ1-1; D uncertain. The germline CDR1 and CDR2 sequences are MNHEY and SVGAGI. CDR3 length: 11 residues. Trimming cost V 6 bases and J 5 bases, with 7 bases left between them. This CDR3 reads CASRAKTEAFF. CDR3 in DNA: TGTGCCAGCAGGGCCAAGACTGAAGCTTTCTTT.

The chain combines TRBV6-6 with TRBJ2-5; tentatively, D is TRBD2 (6 bases). Germline V gene sequence: CDR1 MNHNY, CDR2 SVGAGI (reference sequence). The CDR3 contains 14 residues. Trimming pared 5 bases from V and 6 bases from J, leaving 16 bases between. The CDR3 nucleotides read TGTGCCAGCAGTCCTCCGCGGGATCCGAAGACCCAGTACTTC. It encodes CASSPPRDPKTQYF.

For this clone: Additional DNA sequences in this sample encode the identical CDR3. V usage is TRBV27 and J usage is TRBJ2-7; D remains ambiguous. Between the trimmed V and J ends, which lost 3 bases and 0 bases, there was a span of 12 bases. Germline CDR1 MNHEY, CDR2 SMNVEV (reference sequence). The CDR3 spans 15 residues. The CDR3 DNA follows: TGTGCCAGCAGTTTGGGTGGGCTAAGCTCCTACGAGCAGTACTTC. It yields the protein CASSLGGLSSYEQYF.

The V and J genes are TRBV28 and TRBJ2-1; D is unresolved. Germline V gives CDR1 MDHEN, CDR2 SYDVKM. The CDR3 runs 16 residues. V gave up 4 bases and J gave up 2 bases, with 15 bases separating them. The CDR3 sequence is CASSSLRGATYNEQFF. The CDR3 DNA follows: TGTGCCAGCAGTTCCCTGCGCGGTGCGACCTACAATGAGCAGTTCTTC.